Listed below are T cell receptor beta chains from one sample, sequenced in a study of blood T cell repertoires in COVID-19. Clones were read by immunoSEQ multiplex PCR, and TCRdb kept only the in-frame ones, dropping some. The repertoire holds some 180,000 clones, with 70% to 90% as singletons. The sample was peripheral blood. These receptor sequences come from a man aged 60-69 years with active or convalescent COVID-19. The CDR3 runs from the conserved cysteine through the conserved F or W. Each record gives: clone size, J gene, D gene, V gene, CDR3 protein, CDR3 DNA. D genes are given only for firm matches. Size is omitted from some rows. Given values are once, few, many or a class for expanded clones.

size: -; J: TRBJ1-3; D: -; V: TRBV30; CDR3: CAWRARGSGNTIYF; DNA: TGTGCCTGGAGGGCACGAGGATCTGGAAACACCATATATTTT
size: -; J: TRBJ1-2; D: TRBD1; V: TRBV2; CDR3: CASSEQDRGNGYTF; DNA: TGTGCCAGCAGTGAACAGGACAGGGGGAATGGCTACACCTTC
size: -; J: TRBJ2-1; D: TRBD1; V: TRBV9; CDR3: CASSVGGDSYNEQFF; DNA: TGTGCCAGCAGCGTAGGTGGGGACAGCTACAATGAGCAGTTCTTC
size: once; J: TRBJ1-2; D: TRBD1; V: TRBV3-1/TRBV3-2; CDR3: CASSSWDRATYGYTF; DNA: TGTGCCAGCAGCAGTTGGGACAGGGCCACCTATGGCTACACCTTC
size: few; J: TRBJ2-3; D: TRBD1; V: TRBV6-5; CDR3: CASSLRQGATDTQYF; DNA: TGTGCCAGCAGCCTCCGACAGGGGGCAACAGATACGCAGTATTTT
size: -; J: TRBJ1-2; D: -; V: TRBV19; CDR3: CASSIIGTGSGYTF; DNA: TGTGCCAGTAGTATAATAGGAACAGGCAGTGGCTACACCTTC
size: -; J: TRBJ2-5; D: TRBD2; V: TRBV6-5; CDR3: CASYSGLAGQETQYF; DNA: TGTGCCAGCTATTCGGGACTAGCGGGGCAAGAGACCCAGTACTTC
size: once; J: TRBJ1-1; D: TRBD1; V: TRBV29-1; CDR3: CSVLGQGDTEAFF; DNA: TGCAGCGTTCTGGGACAGGGTGACACTGAAGCTTTCTTT
size: -; J: TRBJ1-2; D: -; V: TRBV9; CDR3: CASSPGRGGYGYTF; DNA: TGTGCCAGCAGCCCCGGCAGGGGTGGCTATGGCTACACCTTC
size: -; J: TRBJ1-3; D: -; V: TRBV6-5; CDR3: CASTYAGLGNTIYF; DNA: TGTGCCAGCACCTACGCGGGGCTCGGAAACACCATATATTTT
size: -; J: TRBJ1-4; D: TRBD1; V: TRBV19; CDR3: CASSLGQGWGEKLFF; DNA: TGTGCCAGTAGCCTGGGACAGGGTTGGGGTGAAAAACTGTTTTTT
size: -; J: TRBJ1-2; D: TRBD1; V: TRBV5-1; CDR3: CASSRGDWDRGPYGYTF; DNA: TGCGCCAGCAGCCGTGGGGATTGGGACAGGGGGCCCTATGGCTACACCTTC
size: -; J: TRBJ1-2; D: TRBD1; V: TRBV18; CDR3: CASSPDRGFGGYTF; DNA: TGTGCCAGCTCACCGGACAGGGGATTCGGGGGCTACACCTTC
size: few; J: TRBJ1-1; D: -; V: TRBV6-5; CDR3: CASRALGEGISEAFF; DNA: TGTGCCAGCAGAGCGCTCGGGGAGGGAATCTCTGAAGCTTTCTTT
size: -; J: TRBJ2-5; D: TRBD1; V: TRBV5-1; CDR3: CASSVGQPQETQYF; DNA: TGCGCCAGCAGCGTGGGACAGCCCCAAGAGACCCAGTACTTC
size: -; J: TRBJ1-1; D: TRBD1; V: TRBV6-1; CDR3: CASSESIWGTGGNTEAFF; DNA: TGTGCCAGCAGTGAATCAATTTGGGGGACAGGGGGGAACACTGAAGCTTTCTTT
size: -; J: TRBJ2-7; D: -; V: TRBV15; CDR3: CATSRDLWGDQRYEQYF; DNA: TGTGCCACCAGCAGAGACCTCTGGGGGGACCAACGGTACGAGCAGTACTTC
size: -; J: TRBJ2-7; D: TRBD1; V: TRBV11-3; CDR3: CASSMGQSSYEQYF; DNA: TGTGCCAGCAGCATGGGACAGTCATCCTACGAGCAGTACTTC
size: -; J: TRBJ2-5; D: -; V: TRBV14; CDR3: CASSQDRGRVETQYF; DNA: TGTGCCAGCAGCCAAGATAGGGGAAGGGTGGAGACCCAGTACTTC
size: -; J: TRBJ2-1; D: -; V: TRBV4-1; CDR3: CASSQLGWGRGSNEQFF; DNA: TGCGCCAGCAGCCAATTGGGCTGGGGTAGGGGTAGCAATGAGCAGTTCTTC
size: -; J: TRBJ2-1; D: TRBD2; V: TRBV11-2; CDR3: CASSLRRGSSGVKNEQFF; DNA: TGTGCCAGCAGCTTACGAAGAGGCTCTAGCGGGGTAAAGAATGAGCAGTTCTTC
size: -; J: TRBJ2-2; D: -; V: TRBV6-5; CDR3: CASRLLGGELFF; DNA: TGTGCCAGCAGACTCCTAGGCGGGGAGCTGTTTTTT
size: -; J: TRBJ1-2; D: -; V: TRBV4-1; CDR3: CASSQDQFTRGGYTF; DNA: TGCGCCAGCAGCCAAGATCAGTTTACCAGAGGAGGCTACACCTTC
size: -; J: TRBJ1-3; D: -; V: TRBV5-4; CDR3: CASSYPTGNTIYF; DNA: TGTGCCAGCAGCTACCCGACAGGAAACACCATATATTTT
size: -; J: TRBJ2-5; D: TRBD1; V: TRBV6-5; CDR3: CASISPGGETQYF; DNA: TGTGCCAGCATCTCCCCAGGGGGAGAGACCCAGTACTTC
size: -; J: TRBJ2-7; D: -; V: TRBV7-2; CDR3: CASSLNPRGEQYF; DNA: TGTGCCAGCAGCTTGAATCCGCGGGGAGAGCAGTACTTC
size: -; J: TRBJ1-2; D: -; V: TRBV5-5; CDR3: CASRRGLTYGYTF; DNA: TGTGCCAGCAGACGCGGCCTGACCTATGGCTACACCTTC
size: -; J: TRBJ1-2; D: -; V: TRBV4-1; CDR3: CASSHVGVRYGYTF; DNA: TGCGCCAGCAGCCATGTCGGTGTACGGTATGGCTACACCTTC
size: -; J: TRBJ1-1; D: TRBD1; V: TRBV11-2; CDR3: CASSLLQGKAFF; DNA: TGTGCCAGCAGCTTATTACAGGGGAAGGCTTTCTTT
size: -; J: TRBJ1-2; D: TRBD1; V: TRBV3-1/TRBV3-2; CDR3: CASSRDRANYGYTF; DNA: TGTGCCAGCAGTCGGGACAGGGCCAACTATGGCTACACCTTC
size: -; J: TRBJ2-7; D: TRBD1; V: TRBV25-1; CDR3: CASSETGGAHYEQYF; DNA: TGTGCCAGCAGTGAGACAGGGGGCGCCCATTACGAGCAGTACTTC
size: -; J: TRBJ2-7; D: -; V: TRBV2; CDR3: CASSAPRDKPSYEQYF; DNA: TGTGCCAGCAGTGCCCCCAGGGACAAGCCCTCCTACGAGCAGTACTTC
size: -; J: TRBJ2-5; D: TRBD1; V: TRBV11-2; CDR3: CASSSTGQGARRETQYF; DNA: TGTGCCAGCAGCTCGACCGGACAGGGGGCGCGTCGAGAGACCCAGTACTTC
size: once; J: TRBJ1-6; D: TRBD1; V: TRBV5-1; CDR3: CASSLATGGSPLHF; DNA: TGCGCCAGCAGCTTGGCTACAGGGGGTTCACCCCTCCACTTT
size: -; J: TRBJ2-3; D: TRBD1; V: TRBV24-1; CDR3: CATSDPTPTGGTDTQYF; DNA: TGTGCCACCAGTGACCCAACCCCGACAGGGGGCACAGATACGCAGTATTTT
size: -; J: TRBJ2-7; D: -; V: TRBV5-5; CDR3: CASSLGWTGDYEQYF; DNA: TGTGCCAGCAGCTTGGGTTGGACCGGGGACTACGAGCAGTACTTC
size: -; J: TRBJ1-5; D: -; V: TRBV6-2/TRBV6-3; CDR3: CASSYPSVDQPQHF; DNA: TGTGCCAGCAGTTACCCTTCGGTAGATCAGCCCCAGCATTTT
size: -; J: TRBJ1-2; D: -; V: TRBV3-1/TRBV3-2; CDR3: CASSLSTGGYTF; DNA: TGTGCCAGCAGCCTATCCACGGGTGGCTACACCTTC
size: -; J: TRBJ1-2; D: -; V: TRBV18; CDR3: CASSPKRGEDYGYTF; DNA: TGTGCCAGCTCACCGAAGCGGGGAGAGGACTATGGCTACACCTTC
size: -; J: TRBJ2-5; D: TRBD2; V: TRBV6-1; CDR3: CASSELSGGRETQYF; DNA: TGTGCCAGCAGTGAACTAAGCGGGGGGCGGGAGACCCAGTACTTC
size: -; J: TRBJ2-1; D: TRBD1; V: TRBV3-1/TRBV3-2; CDR3: CASSQVLDNRGRAFEQFF; DNA: TGTGCCAGCAGCCAAGTCCTGGATAACAGGGGGCGCGCTTTTGAGCAGTTCTTC
size: -; J: TRBJ1-6; D: -; V: TRBV2; CDR3: CASRRDLGHLHF; DNA: TGTGCCAGCAGGAGGGACTTAGGACATCTCCACTTT
size: -; J: TRBJ1-4; D: -; V: TRBV12-2; CDR3: CASRLGVRHNEKLFF; DNA: TGTGCAAGTCGCTTAGGGGTCAGGCACAATGAAAAACTGTTTTTT
size: -; J: TRBJ2-7; D: -; V: TRBV21-1; CDR3: CASSKDGTSTHEQYF; DNA: TGTGCCAGCAGCAAAGATGGGACTAGTACCCACGAGCAGTACTTC
size: few; J: TRBJ2-2; D: -; V: TRBV11-3; CDR3: CASSLGRTTTGELFF; DNA: TGTGCCAGCAGCTTAGGTCGGACAACCACCGGGGAGCTGTTTTTT
size: -; J: TRBJ1-2; D: -; V: TRBV4-1; CDR3: CASSQVNWADTNYGYTF; DNA: TGCGCCAGCAGCCAAGTCAATTGGGCAGATACTAACTATGGCTACACCTTC